This T cell receptor (beta chain) was observed in a study of early T cells in non-severe SARS-CoV-2 infection. Study in general: Investigators sequenced bulk RNA drawn from unsorted whole blood, and chains remained unpaired.

Molecules of cDNA were individually given unique molecular identifiers that were attached to them. TCRdb passed the 5' RACE reads through MiXCR, listing each CDR3 protein once. The table includes tens of thousands of distinct CDR3 sequences, around 6.9% detected once. Germline loops: CDR1 MNHEY, CDR2 SVGAGI. The CDR3 has 15 residues. Trimming cost V 7 bases and J 5 bases; bases outside gene matches: 6. The TCR was taken from an adult who was a healthcare worker with PCR-confirmed SARS-CoV-2 infection or an uninfected control (not recorded which). This chain connects TRBV6-5 to TRBJ1-6; 9 bases map to TRBD1. This specimen consisted of whole blood, obtained at baseline. CDR3 sequence reads: CASTWGTGHNSPLHF. CDR3 coding DNA: TGTGCCAGCACTTGGGGGACAGGGCATAATTCACCCCTCCACTTT.